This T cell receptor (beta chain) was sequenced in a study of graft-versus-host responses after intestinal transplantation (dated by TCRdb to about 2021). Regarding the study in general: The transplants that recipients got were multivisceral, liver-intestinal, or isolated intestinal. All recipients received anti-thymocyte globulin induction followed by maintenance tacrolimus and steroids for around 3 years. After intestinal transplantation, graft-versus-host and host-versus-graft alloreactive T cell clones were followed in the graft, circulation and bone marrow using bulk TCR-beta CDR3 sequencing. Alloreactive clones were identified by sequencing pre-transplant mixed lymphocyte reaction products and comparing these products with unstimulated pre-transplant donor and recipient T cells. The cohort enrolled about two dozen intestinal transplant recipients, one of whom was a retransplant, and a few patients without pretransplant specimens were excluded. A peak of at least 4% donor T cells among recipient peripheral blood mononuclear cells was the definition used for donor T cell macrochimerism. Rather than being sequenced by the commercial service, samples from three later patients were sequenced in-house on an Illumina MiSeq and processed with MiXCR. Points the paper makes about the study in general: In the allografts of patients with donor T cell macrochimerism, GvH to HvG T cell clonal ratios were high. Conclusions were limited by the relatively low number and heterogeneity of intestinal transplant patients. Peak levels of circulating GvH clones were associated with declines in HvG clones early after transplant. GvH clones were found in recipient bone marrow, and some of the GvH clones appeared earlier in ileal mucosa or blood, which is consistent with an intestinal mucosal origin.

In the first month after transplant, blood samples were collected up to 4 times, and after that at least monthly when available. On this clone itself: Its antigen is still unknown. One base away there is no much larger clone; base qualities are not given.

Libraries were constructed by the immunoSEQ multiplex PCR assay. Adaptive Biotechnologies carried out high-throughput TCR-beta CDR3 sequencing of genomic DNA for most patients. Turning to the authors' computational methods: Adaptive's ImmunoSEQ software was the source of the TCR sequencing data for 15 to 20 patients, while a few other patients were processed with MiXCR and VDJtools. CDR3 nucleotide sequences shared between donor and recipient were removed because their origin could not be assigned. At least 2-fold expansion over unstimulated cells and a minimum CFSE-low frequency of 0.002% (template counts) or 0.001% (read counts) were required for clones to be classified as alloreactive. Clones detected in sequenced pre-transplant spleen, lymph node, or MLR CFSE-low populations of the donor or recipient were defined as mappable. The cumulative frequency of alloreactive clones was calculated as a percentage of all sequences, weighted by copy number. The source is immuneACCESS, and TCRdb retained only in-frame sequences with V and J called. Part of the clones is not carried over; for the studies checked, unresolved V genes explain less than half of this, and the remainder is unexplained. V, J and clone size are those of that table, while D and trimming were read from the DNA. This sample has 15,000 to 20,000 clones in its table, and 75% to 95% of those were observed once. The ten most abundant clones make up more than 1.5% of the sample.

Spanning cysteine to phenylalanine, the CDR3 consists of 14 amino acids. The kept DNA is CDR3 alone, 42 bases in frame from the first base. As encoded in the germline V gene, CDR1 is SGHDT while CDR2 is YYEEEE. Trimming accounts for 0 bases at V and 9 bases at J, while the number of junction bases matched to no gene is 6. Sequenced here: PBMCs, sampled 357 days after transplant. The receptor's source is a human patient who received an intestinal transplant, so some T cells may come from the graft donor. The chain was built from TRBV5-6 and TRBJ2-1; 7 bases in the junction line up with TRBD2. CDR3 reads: CASSLEGASGEQFF. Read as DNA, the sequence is TGTGCCAGCAGCTTGGAAGGGGCTAGCGGTGAGCAGTTCTTC.